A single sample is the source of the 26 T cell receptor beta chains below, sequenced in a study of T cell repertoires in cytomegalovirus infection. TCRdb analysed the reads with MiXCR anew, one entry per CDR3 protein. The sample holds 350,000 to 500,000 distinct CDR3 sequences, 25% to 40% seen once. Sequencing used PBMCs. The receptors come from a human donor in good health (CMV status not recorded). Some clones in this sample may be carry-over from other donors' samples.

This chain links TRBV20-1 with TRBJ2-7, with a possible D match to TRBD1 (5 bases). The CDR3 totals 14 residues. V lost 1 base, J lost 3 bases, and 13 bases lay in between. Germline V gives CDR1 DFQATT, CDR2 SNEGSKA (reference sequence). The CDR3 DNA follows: TGCAGTGCTAGAGGCACGACAGAGTTCTACGAGCAGTACTTC. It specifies CSARGTTEFYEQYF.

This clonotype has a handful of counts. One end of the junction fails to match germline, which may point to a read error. CDR3 protein: CASSLAEGGSSF. The CDR3 region has the DNA TGTGCCAGCAGTTTAGCGGAGGGAGGATCTTCCTTT. This chain joins TRBV12-3 or TRBV12-4 and TRBJ1-6; D gene ambiguous. The CDR3 has 12 residues.

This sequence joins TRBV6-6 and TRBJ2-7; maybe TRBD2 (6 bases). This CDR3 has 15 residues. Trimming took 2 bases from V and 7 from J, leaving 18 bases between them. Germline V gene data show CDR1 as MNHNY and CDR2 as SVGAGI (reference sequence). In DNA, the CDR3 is TGTGCCAGCAGTTACGGCGCGGGAAGGACTACGGAGCAGTACTTC. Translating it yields CASSYGAGRTTEQYF.

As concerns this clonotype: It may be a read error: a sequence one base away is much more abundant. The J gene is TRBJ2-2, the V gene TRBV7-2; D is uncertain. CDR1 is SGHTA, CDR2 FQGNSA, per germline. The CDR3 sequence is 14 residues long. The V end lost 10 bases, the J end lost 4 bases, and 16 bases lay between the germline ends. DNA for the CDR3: TGTGCCAACGCAGCCCGACGTGGCACCGGGGAGCTGTTTTTT. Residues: CANAARRGTGELFF.

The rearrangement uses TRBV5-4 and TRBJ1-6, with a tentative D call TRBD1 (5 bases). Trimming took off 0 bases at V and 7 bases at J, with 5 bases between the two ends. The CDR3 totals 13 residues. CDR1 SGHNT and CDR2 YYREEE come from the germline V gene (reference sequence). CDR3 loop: CASSLDRNSPLHF. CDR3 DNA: TGTGCCAGCAGCTTGGACAGGAATTCACCCCTCCACTTT.

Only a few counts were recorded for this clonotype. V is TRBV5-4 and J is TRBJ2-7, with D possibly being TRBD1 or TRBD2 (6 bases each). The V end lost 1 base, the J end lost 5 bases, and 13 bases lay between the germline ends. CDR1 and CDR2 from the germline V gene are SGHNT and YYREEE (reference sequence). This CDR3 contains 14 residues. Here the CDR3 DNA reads TGTGCCAGCAGCTTGTCGGGGGCAGGGAACGAGCAGTACTTC. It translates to CASSLSGAGNEQYF.

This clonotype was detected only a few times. CDR3: CASRWPGQGNTGELFF. DNA of the CDR3: TGTGCCAGCAGATGGCCGGGACAGGGAAACACCGGGGAGCTGTTTTTT. V gene TRBV2 combines with J gene TRBJ2-2; 9 bases are a match to TRBD1. After removal of 6 bases from V and 2 bases from J, the junction contained 7 bases not matched to a gene. The CDR3 contains 16 residues. Per germline, CDR1 SNHLY and CDR2 FYNNEI. The full variable domain, rest sourced from reference TRBV2 and TRBJ2-2, is EPEVTQTPSHQVTQMGQEVILRCVPISNHLYFYWYRQILGQKVEFLVSFYNNEISEKSEIFDDQFSVERPDGSNFTLKIRSTKLEDSAMYFCASRWPGQGNTGELFFGEGSRLTVL.

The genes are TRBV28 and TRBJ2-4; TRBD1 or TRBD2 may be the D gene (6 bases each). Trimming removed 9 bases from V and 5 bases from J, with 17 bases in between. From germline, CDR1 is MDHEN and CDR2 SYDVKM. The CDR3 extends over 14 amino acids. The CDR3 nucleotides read TGTGCCAGTAAACCGGGGGACAAAGAAAACATTCAGTACTTC. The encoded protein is CASKPGDKENIQYF.

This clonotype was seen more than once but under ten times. The CDR3 here is CASSSTLAGGETQYF. DNA of the CDR3: TGTGCCAGCAGTTCAACTCTAGCGGGGGGAGAGACCCAGTACTTC. The chain recombines TRBV6-5 with TRBJ2-5; 11 bases are shared with TRBD2. The J segment lost 4 bases and the V segment lost 4 bases, leaving 5 bases of the junction unmatched. The germline V gene has CDR1 MNHEY and CDR2 SVGAGI. CDR3 size: 15 residues.

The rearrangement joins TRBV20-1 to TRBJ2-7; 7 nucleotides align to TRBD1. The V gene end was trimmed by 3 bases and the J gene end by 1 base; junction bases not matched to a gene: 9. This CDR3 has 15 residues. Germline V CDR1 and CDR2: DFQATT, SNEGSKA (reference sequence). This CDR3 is CSARWDSKVSYEQYF. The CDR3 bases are TGCAGTGCTAGGTGGGACAGTAAGGTTTCCTACGAGCAGTACTTC.

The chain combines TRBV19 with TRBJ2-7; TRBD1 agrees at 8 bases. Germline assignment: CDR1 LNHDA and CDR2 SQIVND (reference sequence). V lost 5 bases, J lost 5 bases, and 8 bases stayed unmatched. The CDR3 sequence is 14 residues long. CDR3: CASSVRTGFDEQYF. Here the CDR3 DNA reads TGTGCCAGTAGTGTCAGGACAGGGTTCGACGAGCAGTACTTC.

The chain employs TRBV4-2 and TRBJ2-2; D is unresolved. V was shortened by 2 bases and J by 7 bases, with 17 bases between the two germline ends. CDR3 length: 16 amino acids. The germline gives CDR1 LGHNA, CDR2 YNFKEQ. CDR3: CASSQNGPQLGGELFF. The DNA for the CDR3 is TGTGCCAGCAGCCAAAATGGGCCCCAGTTAGGCGGGGAGCTGTTTTTT.

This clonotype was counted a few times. The CDR3 region is CASSESGTPPNYGYTF. CDR3 sequence (DNA): TGTGCCAGCAGCGAAAGTGGGACTCCGCCGAACTATGGCTACACCTTC. The rearrangement joins TRBV7-2 to TRBJ1-2; D possibly corresponds to TRBD1 (5 bases). This CDR3 is built from 16 residues. Germline V CDR1 and CDR2: SGHTA, FQGNSA. Trimming removed 5 bases from V and 2 bases from J, with 18 bases in between.

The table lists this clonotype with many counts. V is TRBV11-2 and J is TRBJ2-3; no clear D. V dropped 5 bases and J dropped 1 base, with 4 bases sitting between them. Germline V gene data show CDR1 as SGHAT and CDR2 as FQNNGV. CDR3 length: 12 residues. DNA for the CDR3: TGTGCCAGCAGCGGGGGCACAGATACGCAGTATTTT. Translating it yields CASSGGTDTQYF.

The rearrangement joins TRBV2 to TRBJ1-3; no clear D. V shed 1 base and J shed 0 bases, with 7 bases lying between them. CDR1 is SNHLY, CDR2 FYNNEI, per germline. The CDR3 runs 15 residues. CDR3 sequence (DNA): TGTGCCAGCAGTGAAGTTGGGGTCTCTGGAAACACCATATATTTT. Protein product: CASSEVGVSGNTIYF.

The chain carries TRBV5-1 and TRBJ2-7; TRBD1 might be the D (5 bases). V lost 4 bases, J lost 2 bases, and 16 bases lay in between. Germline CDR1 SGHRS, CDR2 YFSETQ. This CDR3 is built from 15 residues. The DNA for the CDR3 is TGCGCCAGCAGCGGCATAAAGACAGATACCTACGAGCAGTACTTC. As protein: CASSGIKTDTYEQYF.

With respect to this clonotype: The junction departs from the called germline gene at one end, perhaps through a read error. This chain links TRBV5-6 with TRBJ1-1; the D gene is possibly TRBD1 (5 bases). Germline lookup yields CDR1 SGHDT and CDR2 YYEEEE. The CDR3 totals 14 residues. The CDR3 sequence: CASSLRGGHTDAFF. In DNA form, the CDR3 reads TGTGCCAGCAGCTTGAGGGGCGGACACACTGACGCTTTCTTT.

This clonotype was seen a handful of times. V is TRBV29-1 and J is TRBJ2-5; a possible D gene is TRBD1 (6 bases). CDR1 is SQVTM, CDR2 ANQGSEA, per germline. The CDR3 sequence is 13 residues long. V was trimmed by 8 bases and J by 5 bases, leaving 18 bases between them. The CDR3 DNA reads TGCAGCTCCGCACGAGGGGGTGGTGAGACCCAGTACTTC. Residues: CSSARGGGETQYF. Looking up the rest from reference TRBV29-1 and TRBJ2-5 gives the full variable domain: SAVISQKPSRDICQRGTSLTIQCQVDSQVTMMFWYRQQPGQSLTLIATANQGSEATYESGFVIDKFPISRPNLTFSTLTVSNMSPEDSSIYLCSSARGGGETQYFGPGTRLLVL.

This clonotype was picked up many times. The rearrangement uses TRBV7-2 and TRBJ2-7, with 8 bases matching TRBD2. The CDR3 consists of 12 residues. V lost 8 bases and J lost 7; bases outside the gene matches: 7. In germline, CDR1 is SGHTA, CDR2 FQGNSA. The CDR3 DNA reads TGTGCCAGCTGCCCCGGGGGGGGGGAGCAGTACTTC. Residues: CASCPGGGEQYF.

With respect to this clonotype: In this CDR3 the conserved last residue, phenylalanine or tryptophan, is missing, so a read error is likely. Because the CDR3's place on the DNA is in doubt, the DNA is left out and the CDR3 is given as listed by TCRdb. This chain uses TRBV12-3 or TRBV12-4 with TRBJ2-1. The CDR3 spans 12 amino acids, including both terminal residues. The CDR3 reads CASSLALVEQLL.

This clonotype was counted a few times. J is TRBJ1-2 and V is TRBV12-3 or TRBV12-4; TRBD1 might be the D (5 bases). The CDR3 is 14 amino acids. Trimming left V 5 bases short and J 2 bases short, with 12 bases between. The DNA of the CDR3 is TGTGCCAGCAGTCCCCCGGGGGTAAACTATGGCTACACCTTC. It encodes CASSPPGVNYGYTF.

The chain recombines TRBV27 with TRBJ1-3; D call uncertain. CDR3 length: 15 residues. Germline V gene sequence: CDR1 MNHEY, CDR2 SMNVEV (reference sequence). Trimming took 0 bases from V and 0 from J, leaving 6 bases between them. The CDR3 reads CASSLSGSSGNTIYF. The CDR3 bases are TGTGCCAGCAGTTTATCCGGATCCTCTGGAAACACCATATATTTT.

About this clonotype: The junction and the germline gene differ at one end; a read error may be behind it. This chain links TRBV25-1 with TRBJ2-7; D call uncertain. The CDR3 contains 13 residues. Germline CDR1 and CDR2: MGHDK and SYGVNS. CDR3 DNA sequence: TGTGACAGCAGTGAATTGGCCACTTACGAGCAGTACTTC. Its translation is CDSSELATYEQYF.

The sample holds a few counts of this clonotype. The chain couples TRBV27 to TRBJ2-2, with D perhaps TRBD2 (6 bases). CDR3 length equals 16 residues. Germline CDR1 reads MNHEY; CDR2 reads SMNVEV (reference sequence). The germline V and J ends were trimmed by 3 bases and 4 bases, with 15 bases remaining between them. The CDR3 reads CASSFSGGLGTGELFF. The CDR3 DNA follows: TGTGCCAGCAGTTTCTCCGGAGGGTTGGGCACCGGGGAGCTGTTTTTT.

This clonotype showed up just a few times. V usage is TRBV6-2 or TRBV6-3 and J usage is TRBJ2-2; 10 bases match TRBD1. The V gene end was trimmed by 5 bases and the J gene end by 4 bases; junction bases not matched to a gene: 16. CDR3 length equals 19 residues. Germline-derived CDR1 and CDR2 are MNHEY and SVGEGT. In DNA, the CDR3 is TGTGCCAGCAGTGGAGTGGGACAGGGGTTGTCCCAAGTCACCGGGGAGCTGTTTTTT. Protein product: CASSGVGQGLSQVTGELFF.

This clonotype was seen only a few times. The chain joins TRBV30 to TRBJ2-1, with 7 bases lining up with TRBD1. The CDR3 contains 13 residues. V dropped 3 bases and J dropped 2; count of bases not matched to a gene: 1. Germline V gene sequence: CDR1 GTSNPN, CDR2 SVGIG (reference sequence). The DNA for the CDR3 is TGTGCCTGGAGGGGGACAGCCTACAATGAGCAGTTCTTC. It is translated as CAWRGTAYNEQFF.